This T cell receptor beta chain was observed in a study of beta chain features in type 1 diabetes. General observations from the study: A closer apparent resemblance between naive, central memory and Treg TCRB repertoires was seen in patients than in healthy donors. Patients with type 1 diabetes carried fewer insertions and had more deletions at their VDJ junctions.

The V and J ends lost 6 bases and 7 bases respectively, with 10 bases between them. The length of the CDR3 is 13 residues. Germline loops: CDR1 ENHRY, CDR2 SYGVKD. Expressed TCRB transcripts were sequenced because the isolated RNA had all been reverse transcribed beforehand. Repertoires were generated with immunoSEQ multiplex PCR, while TCRdb's copy carries only in-frame clones and drops some. The sample lists hundreds of thousands of clones, 15% to 17% occurring once. With regard to this clone: Its target is unknown.

The TCR was taken from a young man in good health. The sequencing sample was made of naive CD4+ T cells from blood. The chain has TRBV10-3 and TRBJ1-6, with D hard to call. This CDR3 reads CAIRTDGNSPLHF. The CDR3 DNA sequence: TGTGCCATCAGGACGGACGGCAATTCACCCCTCCACTTT.